The 2 T cell receptor beta chains listed next were all sequenced from one sample in a study of blood T cell repertoires in COVID-19. Generated by immunoSEQ multiplex PCR, the TCRdb table keeps only in-frame clones and is missing some. The table includes 100,000 or so clones, 80% to 95% detected once. The sequencing sample was made of peripheral blood. The receptors originated from a woman aged 45-65 years with COVID-19, enrolled during active disease.

V usage is TRBV10-3 and J usage is TRBJ2-2; D perhaps matches TRBD1 (5 bases). CDR1 ENHRY and CDR2 SYGVKD come from the germline V gene. CDR3 size: 13 residues. V lost 5 bases and J 8 bases, leaving 12 bases between the germline ends. The chain's CDR3 is CAISSKSGGELFF. For the CDR3, the DNA is TGTGCCATCAGTAGCAAATCAGGGGGGGAGCTGTTTTTT.

As concerns this clone: Other DNA sequences within the sample encode an identical CDR3. The chain carries TRBV18 and TRBJ1-3; D uncertain. In germline, CDR1 is KGHSH, CDR2 LQKENI. V was pared by 3 bases and J by 0 bases, with 9 bases between. This CDR3 is 15 amino acids long. This CDR3 reads CASSPAGRSGNTIYF. The CDR3 DNA is TGTGCCAGCTCACCGGCGGGCCGCTCTGGAAACACCATATATTTT.